This TCR beta chain emerged from a study of CD8 T cells in Susac syndrome. On the study more broadly: Active disease was present in six of the sequenced Susac syndrome patients, and remission in eight or nine.

The CDR3 contains 14 residues. Per germline, CDR1 SQVTM and CDR2 ANQGSEA. Trimming pared 4 bases from V and 0 bases from J, leaving 9 bases between. Random hexamers were used to reverse transcribe the RNA input (roughly 0.5 to 1 ug). TCRdb recomputed calls from the immunoSEQ multiplex PCR reads with MiXCR, one row per CDR3 protein. The data show some 240,000 distinct CDR3 sequences, 90% to 96% seen once. Recently defined diagnostic criteria for definite or probable disease were fulfilled by Susac syndrome patients. While CD8+ and CD4+ T cells were isolated negatively, TEMRA cells were enriched by FACS.

This chain uses TRBV29-1 with TRBJ2-2, with D perhaps TRBD1 (5 bases). The sequence was collected from a human donor with Susac syndrome. The sequencing sample was made of CD4+ T cells from PBMCs. CDR3 coding DNA: TGCAGCGTTGTGGTACAGGCGAACACCGGGGAGCTGTTTTTT. Translation gives CSVVVQANTGELFF.